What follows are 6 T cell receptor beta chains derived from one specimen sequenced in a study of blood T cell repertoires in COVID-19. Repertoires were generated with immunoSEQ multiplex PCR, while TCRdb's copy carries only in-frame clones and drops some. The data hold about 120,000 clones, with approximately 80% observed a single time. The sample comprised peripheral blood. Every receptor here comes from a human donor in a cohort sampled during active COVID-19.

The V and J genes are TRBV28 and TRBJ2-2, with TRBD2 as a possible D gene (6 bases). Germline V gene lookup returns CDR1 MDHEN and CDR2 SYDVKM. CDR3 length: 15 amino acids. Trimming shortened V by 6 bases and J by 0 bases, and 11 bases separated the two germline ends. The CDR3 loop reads CASRWGDANTGELFF. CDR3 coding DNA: TGTGCCAGCAGGTGGGGGGACGCGAACACCGGGGAGCTGTTTTTT.

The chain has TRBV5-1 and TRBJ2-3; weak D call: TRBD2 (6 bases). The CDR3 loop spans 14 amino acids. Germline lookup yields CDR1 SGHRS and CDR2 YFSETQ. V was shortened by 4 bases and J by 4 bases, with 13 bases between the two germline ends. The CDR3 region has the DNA TGCGCCAGCAGCCGAGAAGGAGGGGCAGATACGCAGTATTTT. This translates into CASSREGGADTQYF.

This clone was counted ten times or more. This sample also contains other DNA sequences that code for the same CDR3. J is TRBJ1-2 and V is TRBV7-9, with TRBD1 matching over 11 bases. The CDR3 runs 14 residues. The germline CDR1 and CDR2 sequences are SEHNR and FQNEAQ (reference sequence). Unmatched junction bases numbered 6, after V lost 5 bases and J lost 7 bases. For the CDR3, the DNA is TGTGCCAGCAGCCGAGGACAGGGGGCGAGTGGCTACACCTTC. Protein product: CASSRGQGASGYTF.

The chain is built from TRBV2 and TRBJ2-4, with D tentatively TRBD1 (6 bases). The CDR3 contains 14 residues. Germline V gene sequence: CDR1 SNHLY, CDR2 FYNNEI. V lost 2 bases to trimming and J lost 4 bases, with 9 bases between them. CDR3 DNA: TGTGCCAGCAGTGAATTGGGACATAAAAACATTCAGTACTTC. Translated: CASSELGHKNIQYF.

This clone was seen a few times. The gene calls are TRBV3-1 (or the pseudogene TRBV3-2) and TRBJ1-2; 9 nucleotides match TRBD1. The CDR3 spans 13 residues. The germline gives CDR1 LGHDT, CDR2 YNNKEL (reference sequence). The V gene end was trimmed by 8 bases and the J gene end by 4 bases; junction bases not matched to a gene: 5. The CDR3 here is CASGTGFGYGYTF. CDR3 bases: TGTGCCAGCGGGACAGGGTTTGGCTATGGCTACACCTTC.

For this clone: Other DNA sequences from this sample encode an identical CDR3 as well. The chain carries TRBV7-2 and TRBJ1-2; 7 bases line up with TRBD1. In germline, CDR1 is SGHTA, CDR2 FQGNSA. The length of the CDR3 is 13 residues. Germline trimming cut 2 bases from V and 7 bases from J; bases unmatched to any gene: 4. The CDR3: CASSLQGGGGYTF. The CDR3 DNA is TGTGCCAGCAGCTTACAAGGGGGCGGTGGCTACACCTTC. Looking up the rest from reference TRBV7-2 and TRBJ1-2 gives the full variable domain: GAGVSQSPSNKVTEKGKDVELRCDPISGHTALYWYRQSLGQGLEFLIYFQGNSAPDKSGLPSDRFSAERTGGSVSTLTIQRTQQEDSAVYLCASSLQGGGGYTFGSGTRLTVV.